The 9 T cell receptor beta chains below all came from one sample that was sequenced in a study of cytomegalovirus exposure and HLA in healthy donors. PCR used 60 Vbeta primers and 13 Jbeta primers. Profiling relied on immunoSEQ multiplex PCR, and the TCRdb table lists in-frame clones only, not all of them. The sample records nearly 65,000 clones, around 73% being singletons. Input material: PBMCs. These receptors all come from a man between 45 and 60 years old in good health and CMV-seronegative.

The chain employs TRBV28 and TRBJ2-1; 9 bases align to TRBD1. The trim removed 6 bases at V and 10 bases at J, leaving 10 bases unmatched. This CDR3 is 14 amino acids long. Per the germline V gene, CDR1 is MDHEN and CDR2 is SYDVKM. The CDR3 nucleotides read TGTGCCAGCAGCCGGGACAGGGTAGTAGACGAGCAGTTCTTC. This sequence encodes CASSRDRVVDEQFF.

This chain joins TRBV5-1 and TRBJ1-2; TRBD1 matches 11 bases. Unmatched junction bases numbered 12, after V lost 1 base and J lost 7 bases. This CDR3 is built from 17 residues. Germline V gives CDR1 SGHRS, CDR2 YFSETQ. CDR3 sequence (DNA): TGCGCCAGCAGCTTGTGGTTCCCGGGACAGGGGGTCTCTGGCTACACCTTC. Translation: CASSLWFPGQGVSGYTF.

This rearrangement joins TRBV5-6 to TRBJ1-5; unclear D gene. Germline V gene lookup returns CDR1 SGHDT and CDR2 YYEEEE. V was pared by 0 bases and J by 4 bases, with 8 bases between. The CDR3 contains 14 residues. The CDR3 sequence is CASSLGVRNQPQHF. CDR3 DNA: TGTGCCAGCAGCTTGGGAGTGAGGAATCAGCCCCAGCATTTT.

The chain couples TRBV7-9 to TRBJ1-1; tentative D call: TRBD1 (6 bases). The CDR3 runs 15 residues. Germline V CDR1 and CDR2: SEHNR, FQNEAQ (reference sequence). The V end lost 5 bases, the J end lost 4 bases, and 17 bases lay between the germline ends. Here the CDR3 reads CASSPQKTGFTEAFF. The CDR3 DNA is TGTGCCAGCAGCCCCCAGAAGACAGGTTTCACTGAAGCTTTCTTT. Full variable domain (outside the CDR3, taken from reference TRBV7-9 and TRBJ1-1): DTGVSQNPRHKITKRGQNVTFRCDPISEHNRLYWYRQTLGQGPEFLTYFQNEAQLEKSRLLSDRFSAERPKGSFSTLEIQRTEQGDSAMYLCASSPQKTGFTEAFFGQGTRLTVV.

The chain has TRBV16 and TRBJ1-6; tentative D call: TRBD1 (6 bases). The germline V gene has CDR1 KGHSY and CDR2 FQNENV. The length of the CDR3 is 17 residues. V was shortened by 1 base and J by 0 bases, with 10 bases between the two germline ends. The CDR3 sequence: CASSQYRGSSYNSPLHF. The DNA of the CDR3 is TGTGCCAGCAGCCAATATAGGGGGAGCTCCTATAATTCACCCCTCCACTTT.

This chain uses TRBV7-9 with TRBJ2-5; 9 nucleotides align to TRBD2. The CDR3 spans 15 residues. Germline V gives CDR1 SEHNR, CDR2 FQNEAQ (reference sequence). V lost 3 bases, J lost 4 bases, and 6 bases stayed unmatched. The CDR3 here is CASSLAGGLRETQYF. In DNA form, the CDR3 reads TGTGCCAGCAGCTTGGCGGGGGGGCTGAGAGAGACCCAGTACTTC.

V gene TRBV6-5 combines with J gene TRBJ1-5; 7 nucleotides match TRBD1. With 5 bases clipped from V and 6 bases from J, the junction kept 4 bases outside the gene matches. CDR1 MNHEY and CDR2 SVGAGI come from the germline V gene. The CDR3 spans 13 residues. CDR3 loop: CASSRNRGQPQHF. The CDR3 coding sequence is TGTGCCAGCAGTCGGAACAGGGGTCAGCCCCAGCATTTT.

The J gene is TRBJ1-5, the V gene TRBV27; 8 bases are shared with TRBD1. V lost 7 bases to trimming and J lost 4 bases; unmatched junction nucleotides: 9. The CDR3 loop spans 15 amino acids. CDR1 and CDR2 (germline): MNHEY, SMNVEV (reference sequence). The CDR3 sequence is CASKIGQGPNQPQHF. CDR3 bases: TGTGCCAGCAAGATCGGACAGGGCCCTAATCAGCCCCAGCATTTT.

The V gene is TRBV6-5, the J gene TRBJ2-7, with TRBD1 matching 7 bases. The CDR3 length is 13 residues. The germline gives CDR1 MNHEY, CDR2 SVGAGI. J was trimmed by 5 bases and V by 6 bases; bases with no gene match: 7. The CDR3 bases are TGTGCCAGCAGCCCACAGGGGCCACACGAGCAGTACTTC. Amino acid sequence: CASSPQGPHEQYF.